This TCR beta chain comes out of a study of control samples from healthy donors and cancer patients. CDR1 is MNHEY, CDR2 SVGEGT, per germline. The CDR3 covers 12 residues. Trimming removed 2 bases from V and 7 bases from J, with 6 bases in between. The repertoire was sequenced with immunoSEQ multiplex PCR; TCRdb's copy has only in-frame clones and lacks some. The sample has 150,000 to 200,000 clones, 93% seen once. The V gene is TRBV6-2 or TRBV6-3, the J gene TRBJ1-5; D is uncertain. The receptor comes from an older woman in good health. Sequencing was performed on blood. Here the CDR3 DNA reads TGTGCCAGCAGTTACGGTCGGCAGCCCCAGCATTTT. Translating it yields CASSYGRQPQHF.